This T cell receptor beta chain comes out of a study of T cell responses to AZD1222 COVID-19 vaccine. The V gene's germline CDR1 is LNHDA and CDR2 SQIVND (reference sequence). CDR3 size: 15 residues. On this clone: The antigen remains unidentified. A read error may produce the germline difference seen at one junction end.

Whole-study findings and limits: Mapped onto spike, vaccine-associated CD4 TCRs spanned it and were dominant at 160-218 and 743-854. Donors were chiefly white British, with a greater number of females, and clonal diversity was perhaps underestimated. Increases in Spike-specific TCR breadth and depth were seen after two AZD1222 doses.

Using immunoSEQ multiplex PCR, the repertoire was profiled, and TCRdb retains in-frame clones only, with some absent. Of approximately 100,000 clones detected, around 91% appear once; the ten largest clones hold approximately 18%. V and J are TRBV19 and TRBJ2-5, with a possible D match to TRBD1 (6 bases). Sequenced material: peripheral blood, taken on day 0 of AZD1222 vaccination. The TCR was taken from an adult in good health. The CDR3 DNA follows: TGTGCCAGTAGCATAGACTGGACAGTCCAAGAGACCCAGTACTTC. It translates to CASSIDWTVQETQYF.